These 15 T cell receptor beta chains originate from one sample sequenced in a study of T cell repertoires in cytomegalovirus infection. TCRdb used MiXCR to reprocess the reads, holding one entry per CDR3 protein. There are 250,000 to 300,000 distinct CDR3 sequences in the sample; over 15% occur only once, and less than 60% lies in the top ten. The specimen sequenced was CD8+ T cells from PBMCs. The receptors were sampled from a human donor in good health (CMV status not recorded). Some clones in this sample may be carry-over from other donors' samples.

V and J are TRBV7-9 and TRBJ2-1; 7 bases line up with TRBD2. The CDR3 is made up of 17 amino acids. V was clipped by 0 bases and J by 9 bases; unmatched bases: 14. Germline V gene lookup returns CDR1 SEHNR and CDR2 FQNEAQ (reference sequence). The DNA for the CDR3 is TGTGCCAGCAGCTTAGCGCTGGGAGGGGACGTCTGGAGTGAGCAGTTCTTC. Protein sequence: CASSLALGGDVWSEQFF.

This rearrangement joins TRBV6-1 to TRBJ2-7; D tentatively fits TRBD1 or TRBD2 (6 bases each). This CDR3 has 14 amino acids. V lost 2 bases and J lost 3, with 11 bases in between. The germline CDR1 and CDR2 sequences are MNHNS and SASEGT. The CDR3 DNA sequence: TGTGCCAGCAGTGAATGGAGGGGGATCTACGAGCAGTACTTC. As protein: CASSEWRGIYEQYF.

This clonotype was observed many times. CDR3 nucleotide sequence: TGTGCCAGCAGCTTAGCGTCGAAGATTCCCGGGGAGCTGTTTTTT. It is translated as CASSLASKIPGELFF. The J gene is TRBJ2-2, the V gene TRBV7-9; D not certain. The CDR3 is 15 amino acids. Germline V CDR1 and CDR2: SEHNR, FQNEAQ (reference sequence). V dropped 0 bases and J dropped 6 bases, with 11 bases sitting between them.

This clonotype was observed a handful of times. V usage is TRBV6-8 and J usage is TRBJ1-1; D perhaps matches TRBD1 (5 bases). The CDR3 covers 15 residues. Trimming left V 2 bases short and J 4 bases short, with 14 bases between. Germline V gives CDR1 MNHGY, CDR2 SAAAGT. CDR3 in amino acids: CASSYGPGLRTEAFF. The CDR3 DNA is TGTGCCAGCAGTTACGGGCCGGGACTCCGCACTGAAGCTTTCTTT.

This clonotype has a count of ten or more. The chain employs TRBV5-1 and TRBJ1-1; TRBD1 matches 8 bases. V was clipped by 3 bases and J by 3 bases; unmatched bases: 4. Germline CDR1 SGHRS, CDR2 YFSETQ. This CDR3 contains 14 residues. CDR3 bases: TGCGCCAGCAGCTGGACAGGGAGGGACACTGAAGCTTTCTTT. It translates to CASSWTGRDTEAFF.

Only a few counts were recorded for this clonotype. The chain has TRBV27 and TRBJ1-4; 7 bases agree with TRBD1. This CDR3 is 16 amino acids long. From germline, CDR1 is MNHEY and CDR2 SMNVEV (reference sequence). The J segment lost 4 bases and the V segment lost 2 bases, leaving 7 bases of the junction unmatched. The CDR3 spells CASSLRWTGRNEKLFF. CDR3 sequence (DNA): TGTGCCAGCAGTTTACGATGGACAGGTCGTAATGAAAAACTGTTTTTT.

The gene calls are TRBV5-5 and TRBJ1-5, with D uncertain. Trimming left V 4 bases short and J 4 bases short, with 9 bases between. CDR1 and CDR2 (germline): SGHKS, YYEKEE (reference sequence). The CDR3 runs 13 residues. The CDR3 DNA is TGTGCCAGCAGCCCAAGCGATAATCAGCCCCAGCATTTT. This codes for CASSPSDNQPQHF.

In its sample, this clonotype was seen many times. The V call is TRBV7-2, the J call TRBJ2-7; D perhaps matches TRBD1 (6 bases). Trimming removed 1 base from V and 3 bases from J, with 13 bases in between. Germline CDR1 reads SGHTA; CDR2 reads FQGNSA. The CDR3 runs to 15 residues. CDR3 in DNA: TGTGCCAGCAGCTTAGGAGCAGGGGCCAACTACGAGCAGTACTTC. This gives the protein CASSLGAGANYEQYF.

This clonotype has just a few counts. The chain has TRBV6-2 or TRBV6-3 and TRBJ2-7, with 8 bases lining up with TRBD1. CDR3 length: 15 residues. Germline CDR1 MNHEY, CDR2 SVGEGT. V was pared by 5 bases and J by 2 bases, with 8 bases of the junction left unmatched. As DNA, the CDR3 is TGTGCCAGCAGTCGAGGGACAGGCCCACCCTACGAGCAGTACTTC. Its translation: CASSRGTGPPYEQYF.

The chain uses TRBV5-6 and TRBJ1-2; TRBD1 might be the D (5 bases). With 4 bases removed from V and 10 bases from J, the gap between germline ends came to 14 bases. The CDR3 has 12 amino acids. Germline V lookup: CDR1 SGHDT, CDR2 YYEEEE. This chain's CDR3 is CASSRDQLVYTF. CDR3 sequence (DNA): TGTGCCAGCAGCCGGGACCAGCTTGTCTACACCTTC.

The table lists this clonotype with many counts. This chain links TRBV7-2 with TRBJ2-3; D not certain. CDR1 SGHTA and CDR2 FQGNSA come from the germline V gene. This CDR3 comprises 16 residues. Trimming cost V 2 bases and J 2 bases, with 14 bases left between them. The CDR3 coding sequence is TGTGCCAGCAGCTTATCTAACATTTCTGTCACAGATACGCAGTATTTT. Amino acid sequence: CASSLSNISVTDTQYF.

There are a few counts of this clonotype. The chain has TRBV27 and TRBJ2-6; possibly TRBD2 for D (5 bases). The germline V gene encodes CDR1 MNHEY and CDR2 SMNVEV (reference sequence). This CDR3 has 20 residues. The germline V and J ends were trimmed by 2 bases and 1 base, with 21 bases remaining between them. CDR3 coding DNA: TGTGCCAGCAGTTTAACTACTACAGATGCGGGCTGGTCTGGGGCCAACGTCCTGACTTTC. This translates into CASSLTTTDAGWSGANVLTF.

The rearrangement links TRBV3-1 to TRBJ2-2, with D possibly matching TRBD2 (5 bases). V lost 0 bases and J lost 5, with 16 bases in between. This CDR3 has 17 amino acids. Germline CDR1 is LGHDT and CDR2 is YNNKEL (reference sequence). The CDR3 loop reads CASSQDFRVSGTGELFF. The CDR3 region has the DNA TGTGCCAGCAGCCAAGATTTTAGGGTGTCGGGGACCGGGGAGCTGTTTTTT.

There are many counts of this clonotype. The V and J genes are TRBV7-6 and TRBJ2-7; TRBD1 matches 10 bases. In germline, CDR1 is SGHVS, CDR2 FNYEAQ. The CDR3 totals 15 residues. V was clipped by 5 bases and J by 5 bases; unmatched bases: 9. The CDR3 sequence is CASSLGQGMINEQYF. CDR3 nucleotide sequence: TGTGCCAGCAGCCTGGGACAGGGGATGATCAACGAGCAGTACTTC.

There are a few counts of this clonotype. The chain combines TRBV28 with TRBJ2-7; no clear D gene. The germline V and J ends were trimmed by 5 bases and 3 bases, with 23 bases remaining between them. This CDR3 comprises 17 residues. Germline V lookup: CDR1 MDHEN, CDR2 SYDVKM. DNA of the CDR3: TGTGCCAGCAGTACTCAATTAGGGTCGGACCTCGTCTACGAGCAGTACTTC. This encodes CASSTQLGSDLVYEQYF.